These T cell receptor beta chains were read from a single sample in a study of blood T cell repertoires in COVID-19. Clones were sequenced by immunoSEQ multiplex PCR, and TCRdb holds only the in-frame ones, with some missing. The sample contains more than 300,000 clones, nearly 90% of which appear only once. The source material was PBMCs or T cells enriched from blood (not recorded which). All receptors derive from a woman in her twenties or thirties who had recovered from COVID-19. Both conserved end residues are part of each CDR3. Each record gives: V gene, J gene, D gene, clone size, CDR3 DNA, CDR3 protein. A D gene is named only where the DNA matches it firmly. Only part of the rows carry a size: once, few, many, or a class if the clone is expanded.

TRBV29-1	TRBJ2-1	TRBD1	NA	TGCAGCGTTGAAGATTTGAGACAGGGTGGATACAATGAGCAGTTCTTC	CSVEDLRQGGYNEQFF
TRBV7-9	TRBJ2-7	NA	few	TGTGCCAGCAGCTCCATGGGCCGTACCTACGAGCAGTACTTC	CASSSMGRTYEQYF
TRBV19	TRBJ2-1	NA	NA	TGTGCCAGTAGTATAGGGCCCTTTGGCAGGGCCTATGAGCAGTTCTTC	CASSIGPFGRAYEQFF
TRBV18	TRBJ1-2	TRBD1	NA	TGTGCCAGCTCATCTACGACAGGGGGCCACGATCTCTATGGCTACACCTTC	CASSSTTGGHDLYGYTF
TRBV7-9	TRBJ1-1	TRBD1	NA	TGTGCCAGCAGCCCACGACAGGGGGACACTGAAGCTTTCTTT	CASSPRQGDTEAFF
TRBV6-4	TRBJ2-1	NA	NA	TGTGCCAGCAGTGACTTGCGGAAACCCTACAATGAGCAGTTCTTC	CASSDLRKPYNEQFF
TRBV7-8	TRBJ1-2	NA	NA	TGTGCCAGCAGTTCACTAGCTTATGGCGGGTCTGGCTACACCTTC	CASSSLAYGGSGYTF
TRBV4-2	TRBJ2-7	TRBD2	few	TGTGCCAGCAGCCAAGATGGACTAGCGGGAGACACCTACGAGCAGTACTTC	CASSQDGLAGDTYEQYF
TRBV4-1	TRBJ2-4	NA	few	TGCGCCAGCAGCCAAGGGACAGCGGCTAAAAACATTCAGTACTTC	CASSQGTAAKNIQYF
TRBV11-3	TRBJ2-3	NA	NA	TGTGCCAGCAGCAATGCACAGGGTGAGGGTACGCAGTATTTT	CASSNAQGEGTQYF
TRBV9	TRBJ2-3	NA	NA	TGTGCCAGCAGCGTAGGAGGGAGCGGCGGCACAGATACGCAGTATTTT	CASSVGGSGGTDTQYF
TRBV12-3/TRBV12-4	TRBJ1-2	NA	NA	TGTGCCATTAAGCGGGAGGATTGGGGCTACACCTTC	CAIKREDWGYTF
TRBV29-1	TRBJ2-5	TRBD2	NA	TGCAGCGTTGGTCCCCGTTCAGCGGGAGGGCCAGGAGAGACCCAGTACTTC	CSVGPRSAGGPGETQYF
TRBV4-1	TRBJ2-2	NA	NA	TGCGCCAGCAGCCAACGCGGCCCCAACACTCTTGCGAACACCGGGGAGCTGTTTTTT	CASSQRGPNTLANTGELFF
TRBV5-4	TRBJ2-3	NA	NA	TGTGCCAGCAGCTTTGGCGGGGAAACAGATACGCAGTATTTT	CASSFGGETDTQYF
TRBV27	TRBJ2-2	NA	NA	TGTGCCAGCAGTTTCTCCGCGGCCGGGGAGCTGTTTTTT	CASSFSAAGELFF
TRBV18	TRBJ1-2	NA	NA	TGTGCCAGCTCACCAAGTACGCCAAGTCTAGCTAACTATGGCTACACCTTC	CASSPSTPSLANYGYTF
TRBV7-9	TRBJ2-5	NA	once	TGTGCCAGCAGCCCTCAAGAGACCCAGTACTTC	CASSPQETQYF
TRBV27	TRBJ2-7	TRBD2	once	TGTGCCAGCATCGCCCTAGCGGGAGGACCCTACGAGCAGTACTTC	CASIALAGGPYEQYF
TRBV2	TRBJ2-1	NA	NA	TGTGCCAGCAGTGGGAACTACGAGCTTCGCTATGAGCAGTTCTTC	CASSGNYELRYEQFF
TRBV4-1	TRBJ2-5	TRBD1	NA	TGCGCCAGCAGCCAATCGGGCGTGGGACAGCAAGAGACCCAGTACTTC	CASSQSGVGQQETQYF